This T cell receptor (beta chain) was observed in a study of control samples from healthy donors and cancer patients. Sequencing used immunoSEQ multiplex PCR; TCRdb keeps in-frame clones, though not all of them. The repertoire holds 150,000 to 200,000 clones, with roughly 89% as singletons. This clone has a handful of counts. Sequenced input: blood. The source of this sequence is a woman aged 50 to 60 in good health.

The CDR3 sequence is CASSLAFSTDTQYF. The CDR3 DNA is TGTGCCAGCTCACTGGCCTTTAGCACAGATACGCAGTATTTT. This sequence joins TRBV18 and TRBJ2-3; D unclear. CDR1 is KGHSH, CDR2 LQKENI, per germline. The CDR3 length is 14 residues. Trimming cost V 4 bases and J 0 bases, with 8 bases left between them.